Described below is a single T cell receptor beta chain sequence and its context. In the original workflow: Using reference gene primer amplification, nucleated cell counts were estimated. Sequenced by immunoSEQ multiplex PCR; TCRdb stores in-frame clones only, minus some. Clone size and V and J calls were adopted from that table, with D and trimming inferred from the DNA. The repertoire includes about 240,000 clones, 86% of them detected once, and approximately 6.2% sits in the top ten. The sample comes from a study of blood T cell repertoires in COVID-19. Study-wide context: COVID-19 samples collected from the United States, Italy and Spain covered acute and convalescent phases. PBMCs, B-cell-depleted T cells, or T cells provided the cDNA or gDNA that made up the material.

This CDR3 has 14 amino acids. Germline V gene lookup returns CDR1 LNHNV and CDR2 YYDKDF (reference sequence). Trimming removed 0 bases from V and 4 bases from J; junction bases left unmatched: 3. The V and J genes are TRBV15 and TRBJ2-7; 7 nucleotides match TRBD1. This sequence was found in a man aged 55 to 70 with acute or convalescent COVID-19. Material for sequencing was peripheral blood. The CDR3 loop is CATSREGGGYEQYF. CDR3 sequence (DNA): TGTGCCACCAGCAGAGAAGGGGGCGGATACGAGCAGTACTTC.